The clone carrying this T cell receptor beta chain was observed a handful of times. Its specificity is not known. Relative to the germline gene, one junction end is altered; a read error may explain this. This sample was taken from a study of T cells after yellow fever vaccination. Study results and limitations: Only a small proportion of the clonotypes turned up in both the CD4 and the CD8 compartments, likely arising from convergent recombination. FACS-sorted repertoires could contain abundant clonotypes contaminating from the bulk population. Post-booster repertoires again held most primary-vaccination clones (roughly 96% CD4, 88% CD8).

Making TCR cDNA involved 5'RACE template switching, which added UMIs and a universal primer site. TCRdb ran MiXCR on the 5' RACE reads and lists one entry per CDR3 protein. The table includes 610,000 or so distinct CDR3 sequences, roughly an eighth detected once. The CDR3 runs 16 residues. Germline CDR1 is DFQATT and CDR2 is SNEGSKA (reference sequence). V usage is TRBV20-1 and J usage is TRBJ2-1, with D possibly TRBD2 on 6 matching bases. The sample here was PBMCs, taken on the day of the yellow fever booster vaccination. The TCR comes from a man aged 25 to 40 who received the YFV17D yellow fever vaccine. CDR3 protein: CSASFPYGRDYNEQFF. The CDR3 DNA is TGCAGTGCTAGTTTCCCCTACGGGAGAGATTACAATGAGCAGTTTTTC.